A single sample is the source of the 25 T cell receptor beta chains below, sequenced in a study of blood T cells in healthy people across ages. A sample-barcoded 5' primer and a J-beta primer mix were used in a second PCR of roughly 7 to 11 cycles. TCRdb recomputed calls from the 5' RACE reads with MiXCR, one row per CDR3 protein. The data show 1,800,000 or so distinct CDR3 sequences, about 39% seen once. The sample was blood. The origin of the receptors is a human donor in good health.

This clonotype was recorded a few times. V is TRBV7-8 and J is TRBJ1-2, with D perhaps matching TRBD1 (5 bases). Germline CDR1 is SGHVS and CDR2 is FQNEAQ. The CDR3 sequence is 13 residues long. V shed 5 bases and J shed 5 bases, with 12 bases lying between them. DNA for the CDR3: TGTGCCAGCAGCACGGGGGATCAATATGGCTACACCTTC. This encodes CASSTGDQYGYTF.

Only one count was recorded for this clonotype. CDR3 nucleotides: TGTGCCAGCAGTTTTGCGTGGGGAGACACTGAAGCTTTCTTT. Residues: CASSFAWGDTEAFF. The chain joins TRBV6-2 or TRBV6-3 to TRBJ1-1; D unclear. This CDR3 has 14 residues. CDR1 and CDR2 (germline): MNHEY, SVGEGT. Trimming took off 4 bases at V and 3 bases at J, with 12 bases between the two ends.

The CDR3 sequence is CSARPRPNQETQYF. The CDR3, as DNA: TGCAGTGCTAGACCTCGACCGAACCAAGAGACCCAGTACTTC. The chain couples TRBV20-1 to TRBJ2-5, with D unclear. The CDR3 has 14 amino acids. V lost 2 bases to trimming and J lost 0 bases, with 10 bases between them. Germline V CDR1 and CDR2: DFQATT, SNEGSKA (reference sequence).

Remarks on this clonotype: The germline gene is not matched at one end of the junction; a read error may be the cause. The genes are TRBV6-2 or TRBV6-3 and TRBJ1-2; TRBD1 is a possible D gene (6 bases). The CDR3 contains 13 residues. CDR1 and CDR2 (germline): MNHEY, SVGEGT. CDR3 DNA sequence: TGTACCAGCAGTTACCGGACAGCCTCCGGCTACACCTTC. Protein sequence: CTSSYRTASGYTF.

This clonotype was seen a few times. The chain is built from TRBV7-2 and TRBJ2-5, with TRBD2 matching over 7 bases. In germline, CDR1 is SGHTA, CDR2 FQGNSA. After removal of 8 bases from V and 11 bases from J, the junction contained 14 bases not matched to a gene. CDR3 size: 13 residues. CDR3 coding DNA: TGTGCCAGCCTGGTGGTCCGGGGGGAGGAGCAGTACTTC. This translates into CASLVVRGEEQYF.

Here the CDR3 DNA reads TGTGCCAGCAATCAGGAGTCCACAGATACGCAGTATTTT. It codes for CASNQESTDTQYF. The chain couples TRBV2 to TRBJ2-3, with unresolved D. CDR1 and CDR2 from the germline V gene are SNHLY and FYNNEI. With 7 bases removed from V and 2 bases from J, the gap between germline ends came to 10 bases. The CDR3 contains 13 residues.

This clonotype was counted between two and nine times. The rearrangement links TRBV12-3 or TRBV12-4 to TRBJ2-1; TRBD2 matches at 8 bases. This CDR3 spans 15 amino acids. V lost 1 base to trimming and J lost 8 bases; unmatched junction nucleotides: 7. In nucleotides, the CDR3 is TGTGCCAGCAGTTTAGAAACCGACGGGAGGGATGAGCAGTTCTTC. Its protein is CASSLETDGRDEQFF.

The chain has TRBV4-1 and TRBJ1-2; D is ambiguous. V was shortened by 4 bases and J by 0 bases, with 12 bases between the two germline ends. This CDR3 has 15 residues. The germline V gene encodes CDR1 MGHRA and CDR2 YSYEKL. As DNA, the CDR3 is TGCGCCAGCAGCCCTGCCGGGTCTTCTAACTATGGCTACACCTTC. Protein: CASSPAGSSNYGYTF.

This chain connects TRBV7-6 to TRBJ1-2; 7 bases match TRBD1. V lost 5 bases and J lost 3; bases outside the gene matches: 9. This CDR3 region has 15 residues. Germline values: CDR1 SGHVS, CDR2 FNYEAQ. The CDR3 loop reads CASSPDRVIDYGYTF. CDR3 nucleotide sequence: TGTGCCAGCAGCCCCGACAGGGTGATCGACTATGGCTACACCTTC. The full variable domain, completed using reference TRBV7-6 and TRBJ1-2, is GAGVSQSPRYKVTKRGQDVALRCDPISGHVSLYWYRQALGQGPEFLTYFNYEAQQDKSGLPNDRFSAERPEGSISTLTIQRTEQRDSAMYRCASSPDRVIDYGYTFGSGTRLTVV.

In its sample, this clonotype was seen many times. A read error may produce the germline difference seen at one junction end. V usage is TRBV5-1 and J usage is TRBJ1-1; D gene unclear. This CDR3 is built from 12 residues. CDR1 is SGHRS, CDR2 YFSETQ, per germline. CDR3 nucleotides: TGTGCCAGCAGTCGGGTGAACACTGAAGCTTTCTTT. This encodes CASSRVNTEAFF.

A word on this clonotype: One base away lies a much larger clone, so this may be a sequencing read error. The chain has TRBV15 and TRBJ2-1, with D possibly called TRBD1 or TRBD2 (5 bases each). V was shortened by 9 bases and J by 6 bases, with 12 bases between the two germline ends. The germline CDR1 and CDR2 sequences are LNHNV and YYDKDF (reference sequence). The CDR3 extends over 12 amino acids. For the CDR3, the DNA is TGTGCCACTAGGGACGCCGGCAATGAGCAGTTCTTC. Translating it yields CATRDAGNEQFF.

The CDR3 loop is CASSQEVAGGPSSYNEQYF. The DNA of the CDR3 is TGTGCCAGCAGCCAAGAGGTAGCGGGGGGGCCAAGCTCCTACAATGAGCAGTACTTC. The genes are TRBV3-1 and TRBJ2-7; 11 bases are shared with TRBD2. Germline values: CDR1 LGHDT, CDR2 YNNKEL (reference sequence). V lost 0 bases and J lost 7; bases outside the gene matches: 17. This CDR3 spans 19 amino acids.

This clonotype has more than one count but fewer than ten. The chain joins TRBV5-1 to TRBJ1-2; D is unclear. Deletions cut 0 bases from V and 3 bases from J, with 6 bases between. Germline V CDR1 and CDR2: SGHRS, YFSETQ. The CDR3 is made up of 13 amino acids. This chain's CDR3 is CASSLAADYGYTF. The CDR3 DNA reads as TGCGCCAGCAGCTTGGCCGCTGACTATGGCTACACCTTC.

This chain joins TRBV12-3 or TRBV12-4 and TRBJ1-2; no firm D call. V lost 1 base to trimming and J lost 7 bases, with 10 bases between them. The CDR3 sequence is 13 residues long. This chain's CDR3 is CASSLGSSPGYTF. The DNA for the CDR3 is TGTGCCAGCAGTTTAGGTTCGAGTCCTGGCTACACCTTC.

This clonotype was counted once. This chain links TRBV29-1 with TRBJ1-1; 8 positions match TRBD1. The CDR3 has 15 amino acids. The V gene end was trimmed by 4 bases and the J gene end by 8 bases; junction bases not matched to a gene: 15. In germline, CDR1 is SQVTM, CDR2 ANQGSEA. Written as DNA, the CDR3 is TGCAGCGTTGCCCTCAAGGCAGGGGGCAGCGGGGAAGCTTTCTTT. It yields the protein CSVALKAGGSGEAFF. The full variable domain, with the rest looked up from reference TRBV29-1 and TRBJ1-1, is SAVISQKPSRDICQRGTSLTIQCQVDSQVTMMFWYRQQPGQSLTLIATANQGSEATYESGFVIDKFPISRPNLTFSTLTVSNMSPEDSSIYLCSVALKAGGSGEAFFGQGTRLTVV.

V is TRBV3-1 and J is TRBJ1-4; possibly TRBD1 for D (5 bases). Germline V gives CDR1 LGHDT, CDR2 YNNKEL (reference sequence). The CDR3 runs 14 residues. V lost 2 bases, J lost 7 bases, and 11 bases lay in between. The CDR3 reads CASSQRRGGEKLFF. DNA for the CDR3: TGTGCCAGCAGCCAAAGGAGGGGCGGTGAAAAACTGTTTTTT.

This clonotype has more than one count but fewer than ten. This chain links TRBV6-2 or TRBV6-3 with TRBJ2-4, with TRBD1 identical over 7 bases. The DNA end is more similar to TRBJ2-7, so the J call may be wrong. Germline CDR1 is MNHEY and CDR2 is SVGEGT. The CDR3 sequence is 14 residues long. The CDR3 DNA is TGTGCCAGCAGCTTAGACAGGGTATCGCACGAGCAGTACTTC. It specifies CASSLDRVSHEQYF.

This clonotype was counted between two and nine times. The chain joins TRBV28 to TRBJ1-2; no clear D gene. Germline V gene sequence: CDR1 MDHEN, CDR2 SYDVKM. The V and J ends lost 1 base and 6 bases respectively, with 6 bases between them. There are 12 residues in the CDR3. Written as DNA, the CDR3 is TGTGCCAGCAGTTTATTGAACCATGGCTACACCTTC. It is translated as CASSLLNHGYTF.

J is TRBJ2-5 and V is TRBV5-1, with D perhaps TRBD1 (6 bases). CDR3 length: 16 amino acids. V was cut by 5 bases and J by 5 bases, with 22 bases left in between. CDR1 and CDR2 from the germline V gene are SGHRS and YFSETQ. This CDR3 is CASRRSVRGFSETQYF. For the CDR3, the DNA is TGCGCCAGCAGGAGGAGTGTCAGGGGATTCTCGGAGACCCAGTACTTC.

This clonotype was counted only a few times. This rearrangement joins TRBV19 to TRBJ2-7, with a weak D call TRBD1 (6 bases). The CDR3 is made up of 14 amino acids. V lost 0 bases and J 3 bases, leaving 9 bases between the germline ends. The germline gives CDR1 LNHDA, CDR2 SQIVND (reference sequence). The CDR3 DNA follows: TGTGCCAGTAGTATAGAGGGACACTTCTACGAGCAGTACTTC. Its protein is CASSIEGHFYEQYF.

In the case of this clonotype: Since no conserved phenylalanine or tryptophan closes the CDR3, a read error is the likely cause. The chain is built from TRBV4-3 and TRBJ1-4; no reliable D call. This CDR3 is 16 amino acids long. Germline assignment: CDR1 LGHNA and CDR2 YSLEER. Trimming left V 0 bases short and J 6 bases short, with 14 bases between. CDR3: CASSQDPRDEDEKLFL. In DNA, the CDR3 is TGCGCCAGCAGCCAAGATCCTCGGGATGAGGATGAAAAACTGTTTTTG.

This sequence joins TRBV10-3 and TRBJ1-5, with no clear D. The V and J ends lost 4 bases and 4 bases respectively, with 8 bases between them. The V gene's germline CDR1 is ENHRY and CDR2 SYGVKD. This CDR3 contains 13 residues. CDR3 in DNA: TGTGCCATCAGTGCGGAGGGTAATCAGCCCCAGCATTTT. Encoded protein: CAISAEGNQPQHF.

This clonotype was seen a handful of times. The chain uses TRBV7-2 and TRBJ2-1; D not resolved. Trimming left V 2 bases short and J 12 bases short, with 8 bases between. Germline V lookup: CDR1 SGHTA, CDR2 FQGNSA. The CDR3 runs to 11 residues. The CDR3 spells CASSLRARQFF. The CDR3 DNA sequence: TGTGCCAGCAGCTTAAGGGCTAGGCAGTTCTTC.

There are a few counts of this clonotype. The V gene is TRBV15, the J gene TRBJ2-7, with 7 bases fitting TRBD1. With 5 bases clipped from V and 1 base from J, the junction kept 5 bases outside the gene matches. This CDR3 spans 14 amino acids. The germline V gene encodes CDR1 LNHNV and CDR2 YYDKDF (reference sequence). The CDR3 nucleotides read TGTGCCACCAGCGAAACGGGACAGTCCTACGAGCAGTACTTC. It translates to CATSETGQSYEQYF.

The gene calls are TRBV9 and TRBJ2-6; 8 bases line up with TRBD1. Near its end, the DNA agrees better with TRBJ2-7, so the J call may be wrong. The CDR3 spans 14 residues. CDR1 and CDR2 (germline): SGDLS, YYNGEE. The CDR3 nucleotides are TGTGCCAGCAGCGTAGGGCAGGGGGCCAACGAGCAGTACTTC. Translating gives CASSVGQGANEQYF.